Each of the 18 T cell receptor beta chains below was sequenced from the same sample in a study of blood T cells in healthy people across ages (dated by TCRdb to the mid-2010s). Receptors were amplified or captured by 5' RACE. Sequencer: Illumina HiSeq 2500. The second PCR ran for about 7 to 11 cycles and used a J-beta primer mix along with a sample-barcoded 5' primer. TCRdb handled the public reads itself, with Q25 trimming in fastp and clone calling in MiXCR, and kept productive beta chains. Each record represents a unique CDR3 protein, reported with the most common genes and DNA among its rows. The sample profile shows roughly 680,000 distinct CDR3 sequences; around 48% of them were found once. The top ten clones comprise roughly a third of the sample. Sample: blood. These receptors all come from a woman aged 55-70 years in good health.

V gene TRBV28 combines with J gene TRBJ1-1, with a tentative D call TRBD1 (6 bases). Germline-derived CDR1 and CDR2 are MDHEN and SYDVKM. This CDR3 is built from 14 residues. V was cut by 5 bases and J by 3 bases, with 13 bases left in between. CDR3 protein: CASSPDSRYTEAFF. Written as DNA, the CDR3 is TGTGCCAGCAGTCCGGACAGCCGATACACTGAAGCTTTCTTT.

This chain links TRBV18 with TRBJ2-1; 7 bases line up with TRBD2. The J call may be in error: the DNA end matches TRBJ2-7 better. The CDR3 has 14 residues. Germline V gene sequence: CDR1 KGHSH, CDR2 LQKENI. The CDR3 DNA sequence: TGTGCCAGCTCACCGGGGGGGTCATTGGACGAGCAGTACTTC. It encodes CASSPGGSLDEQYF.

The V gene is TRBV28, the J gene TRBJ2-5; unclear D gene. Trimming took 3 bases from V and 0 from J, leaving 17 bases between them. The CDR3 runs to 17 residues. Germline V lookup: CDR1 MDHEN, CDR2 SYDVKM. CDR3 nucleotides: TGTGCCAGCAGTTTTTCTTGGGCGGCAGTACACCAAGAGACCCAGTACTTC. Protein sequence: CASSFSWAAVHQETQYF. The whole variable domain, remainder taken from reference TRBV28 and TRBJ2-5, is DVKVTQSSRYLVKRTGEKVFLECVQDMDHENMFWYRQDPGLGLRLIYFSYDVKMKEKGDIPEGYSVSREKKERFSLILESASTNQTSMYLCASSFSWAAVHQETQYFGPGTRLLVL.

The sample holds a few counts of this clonotype. V and J are TRBV27 and TRBJ2-1, with no clear D. The CDR3 length is 11 residues. Trimming took off 7 bases at V and 9 bases at J, with 10 bases between the two ends. Per the germline V gene, CDR1 is MNHEY and CDR2 is SMNVEV (reference sequence). CDR3 DNA: TGTGCCAGCACCTCCTCGGGTGAGCAGTTCTTC. As protein: CASTSSGEQFF.

V and J are TRBV28 and TRBJ2-1; TRBD1 is a possible D gene (6 bases). CDR1 and CDR2 (germline): MDHEN, SYDVKM. The CDR3 runs to 16 residues. Trimming took off 2 bases at V and 3 bases at J, with 14 bases between the two ends. In DNA, the CDR3 is TGTGCCAGCAGTTTAGCGGGCAGGGGAATCTACAATGAGCAGTTCTTC. Protein: CASSLAGRGIYNEQFF.

The chain is built from TRBV6-6 and TRBJ2-1; 7 nucleotides match TRBD1. The CDR3 has 14 residues. With V trimmed by 4 bases and J by 10 bases, 10 bases remained unmatched. The germline CDR1 and CDR2 sequences are MNHNY and SVGAGI (reference sequence). CDR3 DNA sequence: TGTGCCAGCAGTTCCGACAGGGTATCTCGAGAGCAGTTCTTC. It is translated as CASSSDRVSREQFF.

Remarks on this clonotype: This clone may be a read error of a much larger clone one base away. The CDR3 DNA reads TGTGCCACCAGCAGATGGGCGGAGGGAGAGACCCAGTACGTC. It yields the protein CATSRWAEGETQYV. V is TRBV15 and J is TRBJ2-7; D is perhaps TRBD2 (6 bases). This CDR3 has 14 residues. V dropped 2 bases and J dropped 10 bases, with 18 bases sitting between them. Germline V gene data show CDR1 as LNHNV and CDR2 as YYDKDF (reference sequence).

The V and J genes are TRBV6-2 or TRBV6-3 and TRBJ2-1; tentative D call: TRBD1 (6 bases). Deletions cut 8 bases from V and 6 bases from J, with 17 bases between. The CDR3 contains 14 residues. Germline V gives CDR1 MNHEY, CDR2 SVGEGT. The chain's CDR3 is CASFPAGQTNEQFF. The CDR3 bases are TGTGCCAGCTTCCCGGCTGGACAGACCAATGAGCAGTTCTTC.

The chain recombines TRBV15 with TRBJ2-1, with D possibly TRBD2 on 6 matching bases. V lost 0 bases and J 0 bases, leaving 21 bases between the germline ends. This CDR3 spans 20 amino acids. Germline V gene data show CDR1 as LNHNV and CDR2 as YYDKDF (reference sequence). As DNA, the CDR3 is TGTGCCACCAGCAGAGATCCGGCGGGGACGGCCTCGAGCTCCTACAATGAGCAGTTCTTC. Its protein is CATSRDPAGTASSSYNEQFF. The full variable domain, rest sourced from reference TRBV15 and TRBJ2-1, is DAMVIQNPRYQVTQFGKPVTLSCSQTLNHNVMYWYQQKSSQAPKLLFHYYDKDFNNEADTPDNFQSRRPNTSFCFLDIRSPGLGDTAMYLCATSRDPAGTASSSYNEQFFGPGTRLTVL.

The chain recombines TRBV30 with TRBJ2-5, with D unresolved. The V end was cut by 3 bases, the J end by 0 bases, with 5 bases between. Germline V gives CDR1 GTSNPN, CDR2 SVGIG (reference sequence). The CDR3 spans 12 residues. The CDR3 DNA follows: TGTGCCTGGAGAGTGTACCAAGAGACCCAGTACTTC. This sequence encodes CAWRVYQETQYF.

The chain has TRBV27 and TRBJ2-1; the match to TRBD2 covers 13 bases. The J segment lost 5 bases and the V segment lost 5 bases, leaving 9 bases of the junction unmatched. The germline CDR1 and CDR2 sequences are MNHEY and SMNVEV (reference sequence). This CDR3 region has 17 residues. CDR3 residues: CASSLHGLAGDNNEQFF. The DNA of the CDR3 is TGTGCCAGCAGTCTACATGGACTAGCGGGAGACAACAATGAGCAGTTCTTC.

This clonotype turned up a few times. J is TRBJ1-5 and V is TRBV20-1; D remains unclear. Germline V lookup: CDR1 DFQATT, CDR2 SNEGSKA (reference sequence). The CDR3 loop spans 14 amino acids. The V gene lost 1 base and the J gene lost 0 bases, with 7 bases spanning the gap. CDR3 in DNA: TGCAGTGCTAGAGGCCAGCTTAGCAATCAGCCCCAGCATTTT. Protein product: CSARGQLSNQPQHF.

V is TRBV20-1 and J is TRBJ2-1, with D possibly matching TRBD2 (5 bases). Trimming left V 5 bases short and J 5 bases short, with 13 bases between. The CDR3 is made up of 13 amino acids. CDR1 is DFQATT and CDR2 is SNEGSKA in the germline V gene (reference sequence). The CDR3 region is CSAGRPGNNEQFF. The CDR3 nucleotides are TGCAGTGCTGGACGTCCCGGGAACAATGAGCAGTTCTTC.

This rearrangement joins TRBV7-2 to TRBJ1-4; D remains ambiguous. The ends were cut back, 3 bases at V and 6 bases at J, with 8 bases in the middle. The CDR3 is 13 amino acids. CDR1 and CDR2 (germline): SGHTA, FQGNSA. Here the CDR3 reads CASSLDDYEKLFF. The CDR3, as DNA: TGTGCCAGCAGCTTGGACGATTATGAAAAACTGTTTTTT. The whole variable domain, filled in from reference TRBV7-2 and TRBJ1-4, reads GAGVSQSPSNKVTEKGKDVELRCDPISGHTALYWYRQSLGQGLEFLIYFQGNSAPDKSGLPSDRFSAERTGGSVSTLTIQRTQQEDSAVYLCASSLDDYEKLFFGSGTQLSVL.

The CDR3 coding sequence is TGTGCCGTGGGACTAGCGGGAACCTACGAGCAGTACTTC. Protein product: CAVGLAGTYEQYF. V and J are TRBV10-3 and TRBJ2-7, with 13 bases aligning to TRBD2. The CDR3 totals 13 residues. The V and J ends lost 11 bases and 2 bases, in that order; junction bases with no gene match: 3. Germline V CDR1 and CDR2: ENHRY, SYGVKD.

This clonotype was detected only a few times. This rearrangement joins TRBV10-3 to TRBJ2-7, with a possible D match to TRBD1 (6 bases). Trimming removed 4 bases at V and 6 bases at J, with 22 bases between. Germline values: CDR1 ENHRY, CDR2 SYGVKD. The CDR3 loop spans 16 amino acids. CDR3 sequence reads: CAISADPSTGLGEQYF. The CDR3 DNA sequence: TGTGCCATCAGTGCGGATCCCTCTACAGGGCTAGGCGAGCAGTACTTC.

J is TRBJ2-3 and V is TRBV20-1; TRBD2 might be the D (5 bases). Per the germline V gene, CDR1 is DFQATT and CDR2 is SNEGSKA (reference sequence). V shed 0 bases and J shed 3 bases, with 10 bases lying between them. CDR3 length equals 14 residues. The CDR3 DNA sequence: TGCAGTGCTAGAGATGCCCGGGATACAGATACGCAGTATTTT. Its protein product is CSARDARDTDTQYF.

This clonotype came up a few times. This chain connects TRBV20-1 to TRBJ2-3; D is undetermined. CDR3 length: 16 amino acids. Germline lookup yields CDR1 DFQATT and CDR2 SNEGSKA (reference sequence). V dropped 0 bases and J dropped 6 bases, with 19 bases sitting between them. As DNA, the CDR3 is TGCAGTGCTAGAGACCCGGGCCCTCCAACCGGCGATACGCAGTATTTT. Encoded protein: CSARDPGPPTGDTQYF.